The 8 T cell receptor beta chains below come from one sample, sequenced in a study of blood T cells in healthy people across ages. A J-beta primer mix and a sample-barcoded 5' primer were used in a second PCR of roughly 6 to 11 cycles. TCRdb re-derived calls from the 5' RACE reads in MiXCR, one entry per CDR3 protein. The sample includes over 1,500,000 distinct CDR3 sequences, 39% of them seen just once. Sequencing was done on a sample of blood. These receptor sequences come from a human donor in good health.

This clonotype is a singleton in its sample. The J gene is TRBJ1-3, the V gene TRBV12-3 or TRBV12-4; D may be TRBD1 (6 bases). CDR3 length: 16 amino acids. Trimming took off 5 bases at V and 1 base at J, with 15 bases between the two ends. CDR3 amino acids: CASSRMRQGSGNTIYF. In nucleotides, the CDR3 is TGTGCCAGCAGTCGGATGAGGCAGGGGTCTGGAAACACCATATATTTT.

The chain combines TRBV20-1 with TRBJ2-5; the D gene is possibly TRBD2 (6 bases). Looked up from germline, CDR1 is DFQATT and CDR2 is SNEGSKA (reference sequence). Trimming took 2 bases from V and 4 from J, leaving 11 bases between them. The length of the CDR3 is 13 residues. The CDR3 bases are TGCAGTGCTAGAAGGACTATCCGAGAGACCCAGTACTTC. This encodes CSARRTIRETQYF.

The rearrangement uses TRBV29-1 and TRBJ2-3; 10 nucleotides align to TRBD2. CDR1 is SQVTM, CDR2 ANQGSEA, per germline. The CDR3 has 19 amino acids. Trimming took 0 bases from V and 3 from J; bases not matched to a gene: 15. The DNA for the CDR3 is TGCAGCGTTGAAGATCATCCGCTTGAGGGTAGCGGGGGGACAGATACGCAGTATTTT. It encodes CSVEDHPLEGSGGTDTQYF.

The rearrangement links TRBV13 to TRBJ2-5; 10 bases align to TRBD1. Germline CDR1 is PRHDT and CDR2 is FYEKMQ (reference sequence). The junction had 11 bases not matched to a gene; V was cut back by 5 bases and J by 5 bases. The CDR3 extends over 16 amino acids. The CDR3 loop reads CASSVRRDRGSETQYF. In DNA, the CDR3 is TGTGCCAGCAGCGTTCGGCGGGACAGGGGAAGTGAGACCCAGTACTTC.

The V gene is TRBV6-2 or TRBV6-3, the J gene TRBJ2-3, with no clear D. In germline, CDR1 is MNHEY, CDR2 SVGEGT. Trimming shortened V by 8 bases and J by 0 bases, and 15 bases separated the two germline ends. The CDR3 covers 15 residues. Written as DNA, the CDR3 is TGTGCCAGCCCGTGGTTGGCCCACAGCACAGATACGCAGTATTTT. This gives the protein CASPWLAHSTDTQYF.

The genes are TRBV12-3 or TRBV12-4 and TRBJ1-5; D call uncertain. Trimming shortened V by 3 bases and J by 5 bases, and 14 bases separated the two germline ends. CDR3 length: 15 residues. In nucleotides, the CDR3 is TGTGCCAGCAGTTTGGCGGTTGGAAGGCATCAGCCCCAGCATTTT. Protein: CASSLAVGRHQPQHF.

This clonotype was found a few times. The chain recombines TRBV2 with TRBJ2-3; D may be TRBD1 (5 bases). There are 12 residues in the CDR3. Germline V gives CDR1 SNHLY, CDR2 FYNNEI. Trimming pared 7 bases from V and 7 bases from J, leaving 12 bases between. The CDR3 here is CASNLGANTQYF. Here the CDR3 DNA reads TGTGCCAGCAACTTAGGGGCGAATACGCAGTATTTT.

Concerning this clonotype itself: A clone one base away is much larger, so this may be a read error. This sequence joins TRBV6-5 and TRBJ2-1; unclear D gene. The germline V gene has CDR1 MNHEY and CDR2 SVGAGI. This CDR3 contains 13 residues. The CDR3 reads CVSSYSLYNEQFF. DNA for the CDR3: TGTGTCAGCAGTTACTCGTTGTACAATGAGCAGTTCTTC.